What follows are 29 T cell receptor beta chains derived from one specimen sequenced in a study of PD-L1 blockade in urothelial cancer. TCRdb's table, derived via immunoSEQ multiplex PCR, lists solely in-frame clones and lacks some. The sample includes around 24,000 clones, approximately 86% of them seen just once. This sample's time point: peripheral blood 6 weeks after treatment start. Material: PBMCs, obtained around atezolizumab (anti-PD-L1) treatment. These TCRs come from a man in his 70s with urothelial cancer.

The V and J genes are TRBV19 and TRBJ2-7; no definite D call. Germline V lookup: CDR1 LNHDA, CDR2 SQIVND (reference sequence). The CDR3 loop spans 13 amino acids. With 4 bases removed from V and 3 bases from J, the gap between germline ends came to 10 bases. This chain's CDR3 is CASSSQVFYEQYF. Here the CDR3 DNA reads TGTGCCAGTAGTAGCCAGGTGTTCTACGAGCAGTACTTC.

V gene TRBV4-2 combines with J gene TRBJ1-5, with TRBD1 matching 8 bases. The CDR3 is 15 residues long. Germline V gene sequence: CDR1 LGHNA, CDR2 YNFKEQ. Trimming removed 2 bases from V and 2 bases from J; junction bases left unmatched: 2. Written as DNA, the CDR3 is TGTGCCAGCAGCCAACAGGACAGGGGCAATCAGCCCCAGCATTTT. Amino acid sequence: CASSQQDRGNQPQHF.

The chain recombines TRBV7-3 with TRBJ2-3; 8 nucleotides align to TRBD2. V shed 7 bases and J 0 bases; nucleotides not matched to a gene: 6. The germline V gene encodes CDR1 SGHTA and CDR2 FQGTGA. The CDR3 loop spans 15 amino acids. As DNA, the CDR3 is TGTGCCAGCAAGCTAACTAGCGGCAGCACAGATACGCAGTATTTT. Translating it yields CASKLTSGSTDTQYF.

This rearrangement joins TRBV18 to TRBJ2-7; 8 nucleotides match TRBD1. Per germline, CDR1 KGHSH and CDR2 LQKENI. With 5 bases clipped from V and 1 base from J, the junction kept 7 bases outside the gene matches. CDR3 length equals 15 residues. As DNA, the CDR3 is TGTGCCAGCTCATCCCAGGACAGGGCTTCCTACGAGCAGTACTTC. Amino acid sequence: CASSSQDRASYEQYF.

The V call is TRBV15, the J call TRBJ2-7; 9 nucleotides align to TRBD2. The CDR3 extends over 15 amino acids. J was trimmed by 6 bases and V by 5 bases; bases with no gene match: 11. Germline V gene data show CDR1 as LNHNV and CDR2 as YYDKDF (reference sequence). CDR3 amino acids: CATSYQLAGRVEQYF. The CDR3 nucleotides are TGTGCCACCAGCTACCAACTAGCGGGTCGAGTCGAGCAGTACTTC.

This chain joins TRBV7-9 and TRBJ2-7; the D gene is possibly TRBD2 (5 bases). From germline, CDR1 is SEHNR and CDR2 FQNEAQ (reference sequence). The germline V and J ends were trimmed by 5 bases and 7 bases, with 12 bases remaining between them. This CDR3 contains 12 residues. For the CDR3, the DNA is TGTGCCAGCAGCAAAATACGGGGTGAGCAGTACTTC. It is translated as CASSKIRGEQYF.

The V and J genes are TRBV27 and TRBJ1-4; 11 nucleotides agree with TRBD1. The J segment lost 5 bases and the V segment lost 5 bases, leaving 4 bases of the junction unmatched. The CDR3 runs to 15 residues. CDR1 and CDR2 from the germline V gene are MNHEY and SMNVEV (reference sequence). CDR3 protein: CASSARDRGNEKLFF. CDR3 in DNA: TGTGCCAGCAGTGCCCGGGACAGGGGGAATGAAAAACTGTTTTTT.

The chain uses TRBV5-1 and TRBJ1-5, with D hard to call. The germline V and J ends were trimmed by 4 bases and 3 bases, with 11 bases remaining between them. The CDR3 totals 14 residues. CDR1 and CDR2 (germline): SGHRS, YFSETQ. The CDR3 DNA is TGCGCCAGCAGCCCGGAGGAATTCAATCAGCCCCAGCATTTT. Residues: CASSPEEFNQPQHF. The variable domain in full, completed from reference TRBV5-1 and TRBJ1-5, reads KAGVTQTPRYLIKTRGQQVTLSCSPISGHRSVSWYQQTPGQGLQFLFEYFSETQRNKGNFPGRFSGRQFSNSRSEMNVSTLELGDSALYLCASSPEEFNQPQHFGDGTRLSIL.

The V call is TRBV15, the J call TRBJ2-1; D is uncertain. This CDR3 is built from 12 residues. Germline V CDR1 and CDR2: LNHNV, YYDKDF (reference sequence). Trimming took 1 base from V and 11 from J, leaving 9 bases between them. The CDR3 nucleotides read TGTGCCACCAGCAGAGCCTTCGGTCAGCAGTTCTTC. It yields the protein CATSRAFGQQFF.

The chain has TRBV11-3 and TRBJ2-3; D unclear. V dropped 5 bases and J dropped 2 bases, with 17 bases sitting between them. The germline V gene encodes CDR1 SGHNT and CDR2 YENEEA. The CDR3 sequence is 16 residues long. CDR3 in amino acids: CASSRSTPGSTDTQYF. The CDR3 DNA is TGTGCCAGCAGCCGCTCGACACCTGGTTCCACAGATACGCAGTATTTT.

The gene calls are TRBV5-6 and TRBJ1-2; D remains ambiguous. This CDR3 is built from 13 residues. Trimming took 0 bases from V and 5 from J, leaving 8 bases between them. Germline V gene lookup returns CDR1 SGHDT and CDR2 YYEEEE. In nucleotides, the CDR3 is TGTGCCAGCAGCTTGGACAGAAGTTATGGCTACACCTTC. This translates into CASSLDRSYGYTF.

The chain carries TRBV4-3 and TRBJ2-1; 8 positions agree with TRBD2. CDR1 is LGHNA and CDR2 is YSLEER in the germline V gene. The CDR3 loop spans 17 amino acids. The V and J ends lost 2 bases and 5 bases, in that order; junction bases with no gene match: 11. CDR3 region: CASSQLPASGSDNEQFF. The CDR3 DNA follows: TGCGCCAGCAGCCAACTCCCCGCCAGCGGGAGTGACAATGAGCAGTTCTTC.

The chain has TRBV18 and TRBJ1-1; weak D call: TRBD1 (5 bases). Germline values: CDR1 KGHSH, CDR2 LQKENI. Trimming shortened V by 9 bases and J by 11 bases, and 19 bases separated the two germline ends. CDR3 size: 12 residues. The CDR3 sequence: CASHREEGKAFF. The CDR3 nucleotides are TGTGCCAGTCATAGAGAGGAGGGGAAGGCTTTCTTT.

The chain uses TRBV9 and TRBJ2-1; TRBD2 agrees at 8 bases. Germline loops: CDR1 SGDLS, CDR2 YYNGEE. Germline trimming cut 3 bases from V and 7 bases from J; bases unmatched to any gene: 12. The CDR3 contains 16 residues. As DNA, the CDR3 is TGTGCCAGCAGCGCCCTTGACGGGAGGGCCCCAAATGAGCAGTTCTTC. It encodes CASSALDGRAPNEQFF.

The rearrangement links TRBV27 to TRBJ2-1, with D possibly matching TRBD1 (5 bases). The CDR3 spans 13 residues. V lost 4 bases and J 4 bases, leaving 8 bases between the germline ends. Germline V CDR1 and CDR2: MNHEY, SMNVEV (reference sequence). As DNA, the CDR3 is TGTGCCAGCAGTTCCTACAGGTACAATGAGCAGTTCTTC. Encoded protein: CASSSYRYNEQFF.

CDR3 loop: CASSFPPGQGEDTQYF. For the CDR3, the DNA is TGTGCCAGCAGTTTCCCTCCGGGACAGGGGGAAGATACGCAGTATTTT. The rearrangement links TRBV27 to TRBJ2-3; 11 bases fit TRBD1. The CDR3 sequence is 16 residues long. Germline CDR1 reads MNHEY; CDR2 reads SMNVEV (reference sequence). The V segment lost 3 bases and the J segment 5 bases; nucleotides outside the gene matches: 7.

The table lists this clone with a count of one. The chain links TRBV6-1 to TRBJ2-1; D possibly corresponds to TRBD2 (6 bases). The CDR3 loop spans 13 amino acids. Germline CDR1 and CDR2: MNHNS and SASEGT. Between the trimmed V and J ends, which lost 6 bases and 5 bases, there was a span of 11 bases. The DNA for the CDR3 is TGTGCCAGCAGGGCCCCGGGGGACAATGAGCAGTTCTTC. This codes for CASRAPGDNEQFF.

This rearrangement joins TRBV6-1 to TRBJ1-5, with 8 bases identical to TRBD1. The CDR3 is 15 residues long. Germline V lookup: CDR1 MNHNS, CDR2 SASEGT. J gave up 3 bases and V 4 bases, and 5 bases lay outside the gene matches. The DNA of the CDR3 is TGTGCCAGCAGTGGGAGGACAGGGAACAATCAGCCCCAGCATTTT. It specifies CASSGRTGNNQPQHF.

The V gene is TRBV2, the J gene TRBJ1-2; no definite D call. CDR1 is SNHLY and CDR2 is FYNNEI in the germline V gene. V was pared by 5 bases and J by 0 bases, with 10 bases between. CDR3 size: 14 residues. The DNA for the CDR3 is TGTGCCAGCAGTCTGCGCCTGACTAACTATGGCTACACCTTC. This gives the protein CASSLRLTNYGYTF.

The V gene is TRBV11-3, the J gene TRBJ1-1; 9 nucleotides line up with TRBD1. The CDR3 has 16 residues. Trimming removed 1 base from V and 7 bases from J; junction bases left unmatched: 10. Germline-derived CDR1 and CDR2 are SGHNT and YENEEA. The CDR3 protein is CASSLGTGAGSGEAFF. The CDR3 DNA sequence: TGTGCCAGCAGCTTAGGGACAGGGGCTGGCTCCGGTGAAGCTTTCTTT.

The chain links TRBV28 to TRBJ1-5; a possible D gene is TRBD1 (6 bases). Germline V gene data show CDR1 as MDHEN and CDR2 as SYDVKM. This CDR3 contains 14 residues. V shed 1 base and J shed 4 bases, with 8 bases lying between them. CDR3 DNA sequence: TGTGCCAGCAGTTTATCACAGGGAAATCAGCCCCAGCATTTT. Residues: CASSLSQGNQPQHF.

The genes are TRBV4-3 and TRBJ2-1, with TRBD1 matching over 8 bases. Germline CDR1 is LGHNA and CDR2 is YSLEER. V gave up 1 base and J gave up 5 bases; unmatched junction bases: 10. The CDR3 is made up of 17 amino acids. CDR3 sequence: CASSQAQGQGSHNEQFF. The DNA for the CDR3 is TGCGCCAGCAGCCAAGCCCAAGGACAGGGATCCCACAATGAGCAGTTCTTC.

This chain joins TRBV7-3 and TRBJ2-5; D remains unclear. The CDR3 extends over 11 amino acids. Looked up from germline, CDR1 is SGHTA and CDR2 is FQGTGA. Between the trimmed V and J ends, which lost 5 bases and 5 bases, there was a span of 6 bases. CDR3 protein: CASSAGETQYF. The CDR3 DNA reads TGTGCCAGCAGCGCCGGGGAGACCCAGTACTTC.

This chain links TRBV28 with TRBJ2-1; weak D call: TRBD1 (6 bases). Germline CDR1 and CDR2: MDHEN and SYDVKM. CDR3 size: 13 residues. V lost 2 bases to trimming and J lost 5 bases, with 7 bases between them. CDR3 amino acids: CASSLGQNNEQFF. CDR3 DNA sequence: TGTGCCAGCAGTTTAGGACAGAACAATGAGCAGTTCTTC.

CDR3 loop: CASSRRRGTTEAFF. DNA of the CDR3: TGCGCCAGCAGCCGTCGCAGGGGCACGACTGAAGCTTTCTTT. This chain joins TRBV5-1 and TRBJ1-1; D might be TRBD1 (6 bases). The V gene lost 4 bases and the J gene lost 5 bases, with 15 bases spanning the gap. CDR1 is SGHRS, CDR2 YFSETQ, per germline. This CDR3 has 14 residues. Complete variable domain (other parts from reference TRBV5-1 and TRBJ1-1): KAGVTQTPRYLIKTRGQQVTLSCSPISGHRSVSWYQQTPGQGLQFLFEYFSETQRNKGNFPGRFSGRQFSNSRSEMNVSTLELGDSALYLCASSRRRGTTEAFFGQGTRLTVV.

This clone was seen a few times. The chain uses TRBV15 and TRBJ1-5; no clear D. CDR1 and CDR2 (germline): LNHNV, YYDKDF (reference sequence). V was shortened by 0 bases and J by 0 bases, with 21 bases between the two germline ends. The CDR3 consists of 20 residues. The CDR3 is CATSRDFAANYLYSNQPQHF. The CDR3 bases are TGTGCCACCAGCAGAGATTTTGCGGCGAACTACCTATATAGCAATCAGCCCCAGCATTTT.

The count of this clone is one. This chain's CDR3 is CASSRSGRAKYEQYF. Here the CDR3 DNA reads TGTGCCAGCAGCCGTAGCGGGAGGGCCAAGTACGAGCAGTACTTC. The chain is built from TRBV27 and TRBJ2-7; 11 nucleotides match TRBD2. The CDR3 sequence is 15 residues long. Trimming cost V 6 bases and J 4 bases; bases outside gene matches: 8. CDR1 is MNHEY, CDR2 SMNVEV, per germline (reference sequence).

The chain links TRBV5-1 to TRBJ2-1; perhaps TRBD1 as D (6 bases). Germline CDR1 is SGHRS and CDR2 is YFSETQ. Between the trimmed V and J ends, which lost 4 bases and 8 bases, there was a span of 16 bases. CDR3 length equals 14 residues. The CDR3 sequence: CASSNRDTGDEQFF. CDR3 sequence (DNA): TGCGCCAGCAGCAACCGGGACACCGGGGATGAGCAGTTCTTC.

This sequence joins TRBV28 and TRBJ2-6; no clear D. The CDR3 has 16 amino acids. Germline CDR1 MDHEN, CDR2 SYDVKM. The germline V and J ends were trimmed by 3 bases and 0 bases, with 9 bases remaining between them. CDR3 sequence (DNA): TGTGCCAGCAGTTTTAATAGAGACTCTGGGGCCAACGTCCTGACTTTC. As protein: CASSFNRDSGANVLTF. Combining the CDR3 with reference TRBV28 and TRBJ2-6 gives the whole variable domain DVKVTQSSRYLVKRTGEKVFLECVQDMDHENMFWYRQDPGLGLRLIYFSYDVKMKEKGDIPEGYSVSREKKERFSLILESASTNQTSMYLCASSFNRDSGANVLTFGAGSRLTVL.